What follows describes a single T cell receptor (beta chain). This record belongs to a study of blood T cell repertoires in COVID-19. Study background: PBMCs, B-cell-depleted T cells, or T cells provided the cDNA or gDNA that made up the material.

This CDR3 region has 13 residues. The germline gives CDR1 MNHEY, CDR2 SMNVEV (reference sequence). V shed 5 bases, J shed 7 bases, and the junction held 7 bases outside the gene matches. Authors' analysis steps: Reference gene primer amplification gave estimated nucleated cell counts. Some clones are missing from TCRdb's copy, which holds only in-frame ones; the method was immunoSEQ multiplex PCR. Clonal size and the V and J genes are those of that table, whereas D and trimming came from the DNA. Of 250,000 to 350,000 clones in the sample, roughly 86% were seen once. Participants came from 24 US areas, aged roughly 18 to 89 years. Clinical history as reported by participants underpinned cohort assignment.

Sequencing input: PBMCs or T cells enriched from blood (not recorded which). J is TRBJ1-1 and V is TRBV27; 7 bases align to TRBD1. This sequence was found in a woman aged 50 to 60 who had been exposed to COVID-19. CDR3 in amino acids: CASSPRWDSEAFF. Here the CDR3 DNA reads TGTGCCAGCAGTCCACGGTGGGACAGTGAAGCTTTCTTT.